This entry describes one T cell receptor (beta chain). This clone was seen just once. Which antigen it targets is not known. Per-nucleotide qualities are absent, and no much larger clonotype sits a single base away. These data belong to a study of T cell changes during pregnancy in multiple sclerosis (dated by TCRdb to the late 2010s). In the study overall: The study examined how the T cell repertoire changed over the course of pregnancy in women with multiple sclerosis.

V is shortened by 4 bases, J by 4 bases, and the region joining them spans 11 bases. The CDR3 holds 13 amino acids from the cysteine to the phenylalanine. This entry keeps only the CDR3 DNA: 39 bases, framed from base 1. The germline V gene sets CDR1 to SGHDT and CDR2 to YYEEEE. Library creation used the immunoSEQ multiplex PCR assay. As stored in TCRdb, this immuneACCESS dataset retains in-frame rearrangements with V and J assigned. A fraction of the clones does not appear; measured against another copy, unresolved V genes explain less than half of the discrepancy, and the remainder lacks a known reason. A total of 20,000 to 25,000 clones appear in this sample, about 89% of them only once. The ten largest clones take up roughly an eighth of the sample.

Here the chain combines TRBV5-6 and TRBJ1-2; TRBD1 is a possible D gene, resting on 5 matching bases. This sequence originates from a female donor in good health, enrolled as a control in a pregnancy study. This specimen was CD8+ T cells from peripheral blood mononuclear cells, taken in the first trimester of pregnancy. The CDR3 amino acid sequence is: CASSVTERYGYTF. The nucleotides read TGTGCCAGCAGCGTGACAGAGCGCTATGGCTACACCTTC.